The 15 T cell receptor beta chains listed next were all sequenced from one sample in a study of blood T cell repertoires in COVID-19. Profiling relied on immunoSEQ multiplex PCR, and the TCRdb table lists in-frame clones only, not all of them. The repertoire consists of some 110,000 clones, with over 75% occurring once and the leading ten covering 2% to 3%. Sequences were obtained from peripheral blood. The receptors shown here come from a man aged 50 to 59 with acute or convalescent COVID-19.

J is TRBJ1-5 and V is TRBV28; D possibly corresponds to TRBD1 (5 bases). V gave up 2 bases and J gave up 7 bases, with 9 bases separating them. Germline V gene lookup returns CDR1 MDHEN and CDR2 SYDVKM. The CDR3 extends over 13 amino acids. CDR3 sequence (DNA): TGTGCCAGCAGTTTAGGGGGGACCCAGCCCCAGCATTTT. Its protein is CASSLGGTQPQHF.

V and J are TRBV7-9 and TRBJ2-2; the D gene is possibly TRBD2 (5 bases). The length of the CDR3 is 13 residues. In germline, CDR1 is SEHNR, CDR2 FQNEAQ (reference sequence). Trimming stripped 4 bases from V and 4 bases from J, with 7 bases between. DNA for the CDR3: TGTGCCAGCAGCTCAACTAGCACCGGGGAGCTGTTTTTT. This translates into CASSSTSTGELFF.

This chain uses TRBV27 with TRBJ1-2; D is uncertain. The CDR3 runs 14 residues. CDR1 and CDR2 from the germline V gene are MNHEY and SMNVEV (reference sequence). Trimming cost V 3 bases and J 0 bases, with 8 bases left between them. The CDR3 DNA follows: TGTGCCAGCAGTTTCTTTCCTTCTAACTATGGCTACACCTTC. Translation gives CASSFFPSNYGYTF.

The gene calls are TRBV11-2 and TRBJ2-7; the match to TRBD1 covers 8 bases. The germline V gene encodes CDR1 SGHAT and CDR2 FQNNGV. With V trimmed by 5 bases and J by 0 bases, 6 bases remained unmatched. The CDR3 has 15 amino acids. CDR3 in amino acids: CASSIGTGVSYEQYF. In nucleotides, the CDR3 is TGTGCCAGCAGCATCGGGACAGGTGTCTCCTACGAGCAGTACTTC.

This clone has more than one count but fewer than ten. Other DNA sequences in the sample encode the same CDR3. The J gene is TRBJ2-2, the V gene TRBV19; TRBD1 aligns across 8 bases. From germline, CDR1 is LNHDA and CDR2 SQIVND (reference sequence). After removal of 3 bases from V and 6 bases from J, the junction contained 6 bases not matched to a gene. The CDR3 runs to 15 residues. DNA of the CDR3: TGTGCCAGTAGTATCGGGCAGGGGGCGGCCGGGGAGCTGTTTTTT. It encodes CASSIGQGAAGELFF.

The CDR3 loop is CASSLGDSNQPQHF. The DNA of the CDR3 is TGTGCCAGCAGTTTAGGGGATAGCAATCAGCCCCAGCATTTT. The chain carries TRBV6-5 and TRBJ1-5; tentatively, D is TRBD1 (5 bases). The CDR3 has 14 amino acids. CDR1 is MNHEY, CDR2 SVGAGI, per germline. Trimming took 4 bases from V and 0 from J, leaving 7 bases between them.

This chain joins TRBV5-1 and TRBJ1-5, with D unresolved. The CDR3 extends over 14 amino acids. The germline V gene has CDR1 SGHRS and CDR2 YFSETQ. V was cut by 6 bases and J by 6 bases, with 16 bases left in between. The CDR3 nucleotides are TGCGCCAGCATCTACCCTAGTGGCGTTCAGCCCCAGCATTTT. This gives the protein CASIYPSGVQPQHF.

The chain couples TRBV7-9 to TRBJ2-7; D possibly corresponds to TRBD1 (6 bases). The CDR3 covers 14 residues. Germline CDR1 is SEHNR and CDR2 is FQNEAQ (reference sequence). The germline V and J ends were trimmed by 5 bases and 5 bases, with 16 bases remaining between them. This CDR3 reads CASSLSTGIHEQYF. The CDR3 DNA is TGTGCCAGCAGCCTTTCCACAGGGATCCACGAGCAGTACTTC.

This clone was counted a few times. The chain carries TRBV18 and TRBJ2-7; TRBD1 matches at 10 bases. The J segment lost 6 bases and the V segment lost 5 bases, leaving 10 bases of the junction unmatched. This CDR3 spans 15 amino acids. Germline loops: CDR1 KGHSH, CDR2 LQKENI. CDR3 coding DNA: TGTGCCAGCTCAGTCGGGACAGGGGAAGTTGGCGAGCAGTACTTC. As protein: CASSVGTGEVGEQYF.

This clone occurred a few times. The chain couples TRBV28 to TRBJ1-1; weak D call: TRBD1 (5 bases). The CDR3 is made up of 13 amino acids. V lost 6 bases and J 4 bases, leaving 12 bases between the germline ends. In germline, CDR1 is MDHEN, CDR2 SYDVKM. In DNA form, the CDR3 reads TGTGCCAGCAGGGGGGGTAGGGGCACTGAAGCTTTCTTT. Amino acids: CASRGGRGTEAFF.

J is TRBJ1-4 and V is TRBV19; D gene ambiguous. CDR3 length equals 13 residues. Germline V gene sequence: CDR1 LNHDA, CDR2 SQIVND (reference sequence). V dropped 7 bases and J dropped 6 bases, with 12 bases sitting between them. The CDR3 reads CASKGSADEKLFF. The CDR3 coding sequence is TGTGCCAGTAAAGGGAGCGCCGATGAAAAACTGTTTTTT.

The chain has TRBV28 and TRBJ2-2; D call uncertain. Germline CDR1 reads MDHEN; CDR2 reads SYDVKM. The CDR3 is 13 residues long. V gave up 3 bases and J gave up 1 base, with 3 bases separating them. CDR3 residues: CASSFRNTGELFF. In DNA form, the CDR3 reads TGTGCCAGCAGTTTCAGGAACACCGGGGAGCTGTTTTTT.

The chain is built from TRBV25-1 and TRBJ2-1; tentatively, D is TRBD2 (6 bases). This CDR3 is built from 17 residues. Trimming cost V 7 bases and J 0 bases, with 19 bases left between them. Germline lookup yields CDR1 MGHDK and CDR2 SYGVNS. CDR3 DNA sequence: TGTGCCAGCACCCCCCTATACGCGGGGCCCTCCTACAATGAGCAGTTCTTC. This translates into CASTPLYAGPSYNEQFF. Drawing the rest from reference TRBV25-1 and TRBJ2-1, the complete variable domain is EADIYQTPRYLVIGTGKKITLECSQTMGHDKMYWYQQDPGMELHLIHYSYGVNSTEKGDLSSESTVSRIRTEHFPLTLESARPSHTSQYLCASTPLYAGPSYNEQFFGPGTRLTVL.

This clone was observed once. V usage is TRBV4-1 and J usage is TRBJ2-3; 10 positions match TRBD2. This CDR3 region has 15 residues. V lost 6 bases and J lost 6; bases outside the gene matches: 9. The germline CDR1 and CDR2 sequences are MGHRA and YSYEKL. The CDR3 spells CASRRTSGEADTQYF. CDR3 bases: TGCGCCAGCAGAAGGACTAGCGGTGAGGCCGATACGCAGTATTTT.

This clone was counted only a few times. The chain has TRBV19 and TRBJ2-3; TRBD1 might be the D (6 bases). V shed 4 bases and J shed 2 bases, with 10 bases lying between them. CDR1 is LNHDA and CDR2 is SQIVND in the germline V gene (reference sequence). The CDR3 is 14 residues long. CDR3 nucleotides: TGTGCCAGTAGTAAGGACAGTCTCACAGATACGCAGTATTTT. It translates to CASSKDSLTDTQYF.